This T cell receptor (beta chain) was recorded in a study of blood T cell repertoires in COVID-19. Method: immunoSEQ multiplex PCR; TCRdb's copy keeps in-frame clones and lacks some. Of some 250,000 clones listed, 86% are singletons. The CDR3 has 13 residues. V was shortened by 3 bases and J by 6 bases, with 9 bases between the two germline ends. Germline loops: CDR1 SNHLY, CDR2 FYNNEI. The clonotype was recovered from a man aged 80 or over with acute or convalescent COVID-19. The chain combines TRBV2 with TRBJ1-5, with D unclear. Sequencing was performed on peripheral blood. CDR3 sequence (DNA): TGTGCCAGCAGTGACAGGCAGAGTCAGCCCCAGCATTTT. It codes for CASSDRQSQPQHF. The full variable domain, rest sourced from reference TRBV2 and TRBJ1-5, is EPEVTQTPSHQVTQMGQEVILRCVPISNHLYFYWYRQILGQKVEFLVSFYNNEISEKSEIFDDQFSVERPDGSNFTLKIRSTKLEDSAMYFCASSDRQSQPQHFGDGTRLSIL.